The 20 T cell receptor beta chains listed next were all sequenced from one sample in a study of blood T cell repertoires in COVID-19. Produced via immunoSEQ multiplex PCR; TCRdb's table is partial and in-frame only. The sample lists fewer than 350,000 clones; just under 85% were seen once. Sequences were obtained from peripheral blood. The receptors come from a woman aged 45 to 65 with active or convalescent COVID-19.

The chain carries TRBV4-1 and TRBJ1-5, with a tentative D call TRBD1 (5 bases). The CDR3 totals 17 residues. Germline V CDR1 and CDR2: MGHRA, YSYEKL. Trimming removed 3 bases from V and 4 bases from J, with 19 bases in between. Here the CDR3 reads CASSQQTGLASNQPQHF. The CDR3, as DNA: TGCGCCAGCAGCCAGCAGACGGGACTAGCTTCGAATCAGCCCCAGCATTTT.

This clone has a handful of counts. The chain links TRBV19 to TRBJ2-1, with 7 bases matching TRBD2. Per the germline V gene, CDR1 is LNHDA and CDR2 is SQIVND (reference sequence). The CDR3 consists of 15 residues. J lost 2 bases, V lost 7 bases, and 8 bases had no gene match. In DNA, the CDR3 is TGTGCCAGTATGCATCGCGGGAGTACCTACAATGAGCAGTTCTTC. It translates to CASMHRGSTYNEQFF. The entire variable domain, with the rest obtained from reference TRBV19 and TRBJ2-1, is as follows: DGGITQSPKYLFRKEGQNVTLSCEQNLNHDAMYWYRQDPGQGLRLIYYSQIVNDFQKGDIAEGYSVSREKKESFPLTVTSAQKNPTAFYLCASMHRGSTYNEQFFGPGTRLTVL.

The genes are TRBV19 and TRBJ1-2, with D tentatively TRBD1 (5 bases). Looked up from germline, CDR1 is LNHDA and CDR2 is SQIVND (reference sequence). The CDR3 runs to 12 residues. V was shortened by 3 bases and J by 8 bases, with 10 bases between the two germline ends. CDR3 DNA sequence: TGTGCCAGTAGTATCCTAGGGGCCGGCTACACCTTC. Amino acids: CASSILGAGYTF.

CDR3: CAWSEAGVFQPQHF. The CDR3 coding sequence is TGTGCCTGGAGCGAGGCAGGGGTTTTCCAGCCCCAGCATTTT. This chain links TRBV30 with TRBJ1-5, with D tentatively TRBD1 (6 bases). Germline loops: CDR1 GTSNPN, CDR2 SVGIG (reference sequence). V was trimmed by 3 bases and J by 7 bases, leaving 16 bases between them. There are 14 residues in the CDR3.

This clone was seen only once. The V and J genes are TRBV7-8 and TRBJ1-4; a possible D gene is TRBD1 (5 bases). This CDR3 contains 15 residues. With 1 base removed from V and 6 bases from J, the gap between germline ends came to 12 bases. Germline values: CDR1 SGHVS, CDR2 FQNEAQ. The CDR3 DNA follows: TGTGCCAGCAGCTTAGTATGGGGGGGGGATGAAAAACTGTTTTTT. It yields the protein CASSLVWGGDEKLFF.

The chain recombines TRBV5-6 with TRBJ2-3; 8 bases align to TRBD2. The CDR3 loop spans 15 amino acids. The germline gives CDR1 SGHDT, CDR2 YYEEEE. After removal of 5 bases from V and 0 bases from J, the junction contained 5 bases not matched to a gene. CDR3 in amino acids: CASRLAGISTDTQYF. In nucleotides, the CDR3 is TGTGCCAGCAGGTTAGCGGGGATCAGCACAGATACGCAGTATTTT.

This clone occurred once. The chain has TRBV5-1 and TRBJ2-6; TRBD2 is a possible D gene (6 bases). Germline V gene data show CDR1 as SGHRS and CDR2 as YFSETQ. The CDR3 is 15 residues long. With 4 bases removed from V and 2 bases from J, the gap between germline ends came to 10 bases. The CDR3 is CASSRSGAGANVLTF. The CDR3 DNA is TGCGCCAGCAGCAGGTCGGGGGCTGGGGCCAACGTCCTGACTTTC.

A single count supports this clone. The V and J genes are TRBV28 and TRBJ2-1; 11 bases fit TRBD2. CDR1 is MDHEN, CDR2 SYDVKM, per germline. Germline trimming cut 3 bases from V and 5 bases from J; bases unmatched to any gene: 3. The CDR3 has 15 residues. The CDR3 is CASSLGLAENNEQFF. The CDR3 DNA reads as TGTGCCAGCAGTTTGGGACTAGCGGAAAACAATGAGCAGTTCTTC. Full variable domain (rest looked up from reference TRBV28 and TRBJ2-1): DVKVTQSSRYLVKRTGEKVFLECVQDMDHENMFWYRQDPGLGLRLIYFSYDVKMKEKGDIPEGYSVSREKKERFSLILESASTNQTSMYLCASSLGLAENNEQFFGPGTRLTVL.

V and J are TRBV20-1 and TRBJ1-5, with D perhaps TRBD1 (6 bases). V lost 3 bases to trimming and J lost 3 bases, with 15 bases between them. The CDR3 loop spans 15 amino acids. Germline CDR1 DFQATT, CDR2 SNEGSKA (reference sequence). The CDR3 DNA reads as TGCAGTGCTAGTAACCCAGGGGCGATCAATCAGCCCCAGCATTTT. This gives the protein CSASNPGAINQPQHF.

As concerns this clone: Other DNA sequences in the same sample also yield this CDR3. The chain employs TRBV7-2 and TRBJ2-1; 15 bases line up with TRBD2. In germline, CDR1 is SGHTA, CDR2 FQGNSA. This CDR3 has 18 amino acids. The V and J ends lost 1 base and 3 bases, in that order; junction bases with no gene match: 4. CDR3 coding DNA: TGTGCCAGCAGCTTAGAAGGGACTAGCGGGAGGTTCTACAATGAGCAGTTCTTC. Its protein product is CASSLEGTSGRFYNEQFF. The full variable domain, with the rest looked up from reference TRBV7-2 and TRBJ2-1, is GAGVSQSPSNKVTEKGKDVELRCDPISGHTALYWYRQSLGQGLEFLIYFQGNSAPDKSGLPSDRFSAERTGGSVSTLTIQRTQQEDSAVYLCASSLEGTSGRFYNEQFFGPGTRLTVL.

The chain carries TRBV18 and TRBJ2-7, with TRBD2 matching 7 bases. This CDR3 comprises 16 residues. V shed 0 bases and J 8 bases; nucleotides not matched to a gene: 13. Germline CDR1 reads KGHSH; CDR2 reads LQKENI. CDR3 in DNA: TGTGCCAGCTCACCACCGGAGGGCCTAGCGGTTAATCAGCAGTACTTC. It encodes CASSPPEGLAVNQQYF.

The CDR3 DNA is TGTGCCAGCACTACAACGGGGTCTTCACATGGCTACACCTTC. Amino acids: CASTTTGSSHGYTF. V and J are TRBV6-5 and TRBJ1-2; unclear D gene. Deletions cut 7 bases from V and 6 bases from J, with 18 bases between. The germline V gene has CDR1 MNHEY and CDR2 SVGAGI. This CDR3 has 14 amino acids.

CDR3 sequence reads: CASRGADTQYF. The CDR3 bases are TGTGCCAGTAGAGGGGCAGATACGCAGTATTTT. This chain connects TRBV19 to TRBJ2-3; TRBD1 might be the D (5 bases). The germline CDR1 and CDR2 sequences are LNHDA and SQIVND (reference sequence). V lost 6 bases to trimming and J lost 4 bases, with 5 bases between them. The CDR3 has 11 amino acids.

This rearrangement joins TRBV11-3 to TRBJ2-1; D unclear. The V gene lost 5 bases and the J gene lost 4 bases, with 15 bases spanning the gap. CDR3 length equals 15 residues. The germline V gene has CDR1 SGHNT and CDR2 YENEEA. The DNA of the CDR3 is TGTGCCAGCAGCACCCCTCCGGTGAGGTACAATGAGCAGTTCTTC. Translating it yields CASSTPPVRYNEQFF. Full variable domain (missing parts from reference TRBV11-3 and TRBJ2-1): EAGVVQSPRYKIIEKKQPVAFWCNPISGHNTLYWYLQNLGQGPELLIRYENEEAVDDSQLPKDRFSAERLKGVDSTLKIQPAELGDSAVYLCASSTPPVRYNEQFFGPGTRLTVL.

The rearrangement uses TRBV3-1 (or the pseudogene TRBV3-2) and TRBJ1-2; 9 bases fit TRBD1. The J segment lost 3 bases and the V segment lost 1 base, leaving 3 bases of the junction unmatched. The germline CDR1 and CDR2 sequences are LGHDT and YNNKEL (reference sequence). The CDR3 covers 15 residues. The chain's CDR3 is CASSQVGTGYYGYTF. Written as DNA, the CDR3 is TGTGCCAGCAGCCAAGTGGGGACAGGGTACTATGGCTACACCTTC.

The rearrangement joins TRBV6-2 or TRBV6-3 to TRBJ2-1; unclear D gene. The CDR3 contains 12 residues. The V end lost 4 bases, the J end lost 7 bases, and 8 bases lay between the germline ends. The germline V gene encodes CDR1 MNHEY and CDR2 SVGEGT. CDR3: CASSLQRNEQFF. CDR3 bases: TGTGCCAGCAGTTTACAGAGAAATGAGCAGTTCTTC.

The chain has TRBV5-1 and TRBJ2-2; D ambiguous. CDR1 and CDR2 from the germline V gene are SGHRS and YFSETQ. This CDR3 comprises 17 residues. With 2 bases removed from V and 2 bases from J, the gap between germline ends came to 16 bases. DNA of the CDR3: TGCGCCAGCAGCTTCGAGACTCCACTACCTAACACCGGGGAGCTGTTTTTT. Translating it yields CASSFETPLPNTGELFF.

This chain uses TRBV4-1 with TRBJ2-3, with D possibly TRBD1 on 5 matching bases. The CDR3 is made up of 14 amino acids. Deletions cut 4 bases from V and 2 bases from J, with 10 bases between. Germline V gene sequence: CDR1 MGHRA, CDR2 YSYEKL. The CDR3 region is CASSPGQDTDTQYF. The CDR3 bases are TGCGCCAGCAGCCCCGGACAAGACACAGATACGCAGTATTTT.

This rearrangement joins TRBV28 to TRBJ1-1, with D tentatively TRBD1 (6 bases). The germline V gene encodes CDR1 MDHEN and CDR2 SYDVKM. The V gene lost 10 bases and the J gene lost 1 base, with 16 bases spanning the gap. The CDR3 extends over 14 amino acids. The CDR3 DNA sequence: TGTGCCACCCTCCCGGGAGGGGGGAACACTGAAGCTTTCTTT. Amino acid sequence: CATLPGGGNTEAFF.

The V and J genes are TRBV5-1 and TRBJ1-3; the D gene is possibly TRBD1 (6 bases). Germline-derived CDR1 and CDR2 are SGHRS and YFSETQ. Trimming took 4 bases from V and 0 from J, leaving 17 bases between them. The CDR3 is 17 residues long. The CDR3 DNA reads TGCGCCAGCAGCCAAAACCCCGGGACACCCTCTGGAAACACCATATATTTT. This gives the protein CASSQNPGTPSGNTIYF.